The 13 T cell receptor beta chains below all came from one sample that was sequenced in a study of blood T cell repertoires in COVID-19. Data came from immunoSEQ multiplex PCR; TCRdb stores just in-frame clones and leaves some out. This table has 19,000 or so clones, 75% to 85% appearing once. What was sequenced was peripheral blood. Receptors originate from an older man with acute or convalescent COVID-19.

V usage is TRBV9 and J usage is TRBJ2-3; 10 bases are a match to TRBD1. The length of the CDR3 is 16 residues. The germline V gene has CDR1 SGDLS and CDR2 YYNGEE. V lost 2 bases and J lost 5; bases outside the gene matches: 8. This chain's CDR3 is CASSVRQGAPEDTQYF. The CDR3 DNA reads TGTGCCAGCAGCGTGAGACAGGGGGCGCCTGAAGATACGCAGTATTTT.

The chain joins TRBV7-2 to TRBJ1-2; D may be TRBD1 (6 bases). The CDR3 covers 15 residues. Trimming took 1 base from V and 7 from J, leaving 16 bases between them. From germline, CDR1 is SGHTA and CDR2 FQGNSA. The CDR3, as DNA: TGTGCCAGCAGCTTAGTAGGGGCAGGGGAAGGTGGCTACACCTTC. This encodes CASSLVGAGEGGYTF.

The chain has TRBV24-1 and TRBJ1-2; D gene uncertain. CDR1 KGHDR and CDR2 SFDVKD come from the germline V gene. Trimming removed 4 bases from V and 5 bases from J, with 13 bases in between. The CDR3 totals 14 residues. DNA of the CDR3: TGTGCCACCAGTGACTACGCCCGAACGTATGGCTACACCTTC. Translating gives CATSDYARTYGYTF.

In this sample, this clone turned up once. The genes are TRBV4-2 and TRBJ1-4; weak D call: TRBD1 (5 bases). The CDR3 is 14 residues long. Trimming took off 4 bases at V and 8 bases at J, with 14 bases between the two ends. Germline assignment: CDR1 LGHNA and CDR2 YNFKEQ. The CDR3 sequence: CASSRREGDEKLFF. The DNA of the CDR3 is TGTGCCAGCAGCCGCAGGGAGGGAGACGAAAAACTGTTTTTT.

This chain uses TRBV7-2 with TRBJ1-3; D is unclear. The CDR3 has 15 residues. Germline CDR1 and CDR2: SGHTA and FQGNSA. V was shortened by 1 base and J by 9 bases, with 16 bases between the two germline ends. The CDR3 region is CASSLDAYLPTTIYF. CDR3 bases: TGTGCCAGCAGCTTAGATGCATACCTCCCTACCACCATATATTTT. Supplemented by reference TRBV7-2 and TRBJ1-3, the full variable domain reads GAGVSQSPSNKVTEKGKDVELRCDPISGHTALYWYRQSLGQGLEFLIYFQGNSAPDKSGLPSDRFSAERTGGSVSTLTIQRTQQEDSAVYLCASSLDAYLPTTIYFGEGSWLTVV.

CDR3 DNA sequence: TGCAGTGCTATTGATGCACAGCTTGCAACTAATGAAAAACTGTTTTTT. Translation: CSAIDAQLATNEKLFF. The V gene is TRBV20-1, the J gene TRBJ1-4; D is ambiguous. The CDR3 covers 16 residues. Germline assignment: CDR1 DFQATT and CDR2 SNEGSKA (reference sequence). Trimming cost V 4 bases and J 0 bases, with 15 bases left between them.

The gene calls are TRBV14 and TRBJ1-2; D remains ambiguous. Deletions cut 4 bases from V and 8 bases from J, with 11 bases between. Germline V lookup: CDR1 SGHDN, CDR2 FVKESK. This CDR3 contains 12 residues. This chain's CDR3 is CASSPNREGYTF. The DNA for the CDR3 is TGTGCCAGCAGCCCGAACCGTGAGGGCTACACCTTC.

In this sample, this clone turned up many times. V is TRBV19 and J is TRBJ1-5, with 7 bases lining up with TRBD1. The junction had 12 bases not matched to a gene; V was cut back by 3 bases and J by 1 base. The CDR3 has 18 residues. Germline V gene lookup returns CDR1 LNHDA and CDR2 SQIVND (reference sequence). The CDR3 loop is CASSITGTASISNQPQHF. CDR3 sequence (DNA): TGTGCCAGTAGTATTACCGGGACAGCCTCGATAAGCAATCAGCCCCAGCATTTT.

This chain joins TRBV11-2 and TRBJ1-5; D gene unclear. Germline V gene lookup returns CDR1 SGHAT and CDR2 FQNNGV. V lost 2 bases and J lost 5, with 10 bases in between. The CDR3 spans 14 residues. The CDR3 protein is CASSLLGGDQPQHF. In nucleotides, the CDR3 is TGTGCCAGCAGCTTATTAGGCGGGGATCAGCCCCAGCATTTT.

This clone was seen just once. CDR3 nucleotide sequence: TGTGCCAGCAGCCTTAGCATAGGAGGAACTAATGAGCAGTTCTTC. It specifies CASSLSIGGTNEQFF. V and J are TRBV7-3 and TRBJ2-1; weak D call: TRBD2 (5 bases). With 5 bases removed from V and 7 bases from J, the gap between germline ends came to 18 bases. This CDR3 has 15 amino acids. Germline values: CDR1 SGHTA, CDR2 FQGTGA. Full variable domain (remainder filled in from reference TRBV7-3 and TRBJ2-1): GAGVSQTPSNKVTEKGKYVELRCDPISGHTALYWYRQSLGQGPEFLIYFQGTGAADDSGLPNDRFFAVRPEGSVSTLKIQRTERGDSAVYLCASSLSIGGTNEQFFGPGTRLTVL.

This chain uses TRBV27 with TRBJ2-1; 10 bases align to TRBD2. This CDR3 comprises 15 residues. Germline CDR1 MNHEY, CDR2 SMNVEV (reference sequence). J lost 2 bases, V lost 6 bases, and 4 bases had no gene match. The CDR3 DNA follows: TGTGCCAGCAGCCGTACTAGCGGGGCCTACAATGAGCAGTTCTTC. As protein: CASSRTSGAYNEQFF.

This clone appeared a single time. The chain links TRBV7-2 to TRBJ2-5; 8 bases are shared with TRBD1. The V and J ends lost 1 base and 5 bases, in that order; junction bases with no gene match: 12. Germline V gives CDR1 SGHTA, CDR2 FQGNSA. The CDR3 length is 17 residues. CDR3 in DNA: TGTGCCAGCAGCTTAGTTCCCGGACAGGGAATGAGGGAGACCCAGTACTTC. Translating it yields CASSLVPGQGMRETQYF.

V usage is TRBV27 and J usage is TRBJ2-3, with 7 bases identical to TRBD1. The trim removed 6 bases at V and 6 bases at J, leaving 15 bases unmatched. Germline CDR1 reads MNHEY; CDR2 reads SMNVEV (reference sequence). The CDR3 totals 16 residues. The CDR3 DNA reads TGTGCCAGCAGACAAAGCCGGCGACAGGGAGTTGATACGCAGTATTTT. Its translation is CASRQSRRQGVDTQYF.